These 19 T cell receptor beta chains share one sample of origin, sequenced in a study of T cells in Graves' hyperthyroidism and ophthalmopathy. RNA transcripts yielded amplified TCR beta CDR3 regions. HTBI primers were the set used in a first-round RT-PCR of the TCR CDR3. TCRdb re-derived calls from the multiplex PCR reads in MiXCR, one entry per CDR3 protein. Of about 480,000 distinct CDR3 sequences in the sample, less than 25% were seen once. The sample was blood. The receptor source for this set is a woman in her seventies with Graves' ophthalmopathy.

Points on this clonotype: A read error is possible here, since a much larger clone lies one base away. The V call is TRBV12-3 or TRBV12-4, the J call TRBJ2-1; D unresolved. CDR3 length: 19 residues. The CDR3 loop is CASRPHTSSSYYTYNGQFF. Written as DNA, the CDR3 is TGTGCCAGCAGGCCCCACACGAGTTCCTCTTACTATACCTACAATGGGCAGTTCTTC.

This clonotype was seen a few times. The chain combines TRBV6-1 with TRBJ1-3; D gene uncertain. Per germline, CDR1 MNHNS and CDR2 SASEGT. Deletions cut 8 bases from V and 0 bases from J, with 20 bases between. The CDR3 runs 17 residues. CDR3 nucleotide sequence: TGTGCCAGCCTAGGCCGCGGTCAGTCTCGCTCTGGAAACACCATATATTTT. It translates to CASLGRGQSRSGNTIYF.

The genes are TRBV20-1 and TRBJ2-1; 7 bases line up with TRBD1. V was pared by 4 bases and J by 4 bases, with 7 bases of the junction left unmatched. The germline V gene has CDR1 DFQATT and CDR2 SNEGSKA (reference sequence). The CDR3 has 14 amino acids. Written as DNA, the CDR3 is TGCAGTGCTAAAGGGACAGACCTTTACAATGAGCAGTTCTTC. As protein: CSAKGTDLYNEQFF.

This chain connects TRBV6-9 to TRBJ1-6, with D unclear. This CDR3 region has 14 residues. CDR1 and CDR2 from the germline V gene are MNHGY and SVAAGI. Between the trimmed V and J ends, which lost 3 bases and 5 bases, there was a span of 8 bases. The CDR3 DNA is TGTGCCAGCAGTTACTTTAATGATAATTCACCCCTCCACTTT. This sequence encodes CASSYFNDNSPLHF.

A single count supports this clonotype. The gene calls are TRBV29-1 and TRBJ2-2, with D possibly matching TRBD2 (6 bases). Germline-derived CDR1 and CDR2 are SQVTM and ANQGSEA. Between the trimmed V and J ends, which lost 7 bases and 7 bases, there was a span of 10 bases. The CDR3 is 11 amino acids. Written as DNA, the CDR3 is TGCAGCGCTCTGGGACTCGGGGAGCTGTTTTTT. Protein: CSALGLGELFF.

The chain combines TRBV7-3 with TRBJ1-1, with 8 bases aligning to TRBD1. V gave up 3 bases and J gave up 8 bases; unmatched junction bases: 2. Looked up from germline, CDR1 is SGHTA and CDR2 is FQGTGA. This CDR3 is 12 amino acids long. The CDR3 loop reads CASSLDRVEAFF. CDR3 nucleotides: TGTGCCAGCAGCTTGGACAGGGTGGAAGCTTTCTTT.

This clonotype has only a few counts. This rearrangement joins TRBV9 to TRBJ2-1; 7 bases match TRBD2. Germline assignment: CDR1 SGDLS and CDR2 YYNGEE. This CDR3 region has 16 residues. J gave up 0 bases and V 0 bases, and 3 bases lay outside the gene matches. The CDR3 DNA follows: TGTGCCAGCAGCGTAGAAGGCGGGAGCTCCTACAATGAGCAGTTCTTC. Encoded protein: CASSVEGGSSYNEQFF.

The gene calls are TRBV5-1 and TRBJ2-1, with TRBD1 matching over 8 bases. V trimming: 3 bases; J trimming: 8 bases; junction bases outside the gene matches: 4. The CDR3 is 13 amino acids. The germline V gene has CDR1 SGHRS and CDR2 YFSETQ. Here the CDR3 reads CASSWTGKDEQFF. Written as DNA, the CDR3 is TGCGCCAGCAGCTGGACAGGGAAGGATGAGCAGTTCTTC. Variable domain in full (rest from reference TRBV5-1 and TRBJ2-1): KAGVTQTPRYLIKTRGQQVTLSCSPISGHRSVSWYQQTPGQGLQFLFEYFSETQRNKGNFPGRFSGRQFSNSRSEMNVSTLELGDSALYLCASSWTGKDEQFFGPGTRLTVL.

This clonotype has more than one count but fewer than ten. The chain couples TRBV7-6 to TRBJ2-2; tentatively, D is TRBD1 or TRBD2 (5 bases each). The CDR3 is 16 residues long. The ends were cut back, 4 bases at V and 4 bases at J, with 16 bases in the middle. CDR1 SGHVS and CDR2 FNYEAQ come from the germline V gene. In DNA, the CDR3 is TGTGCCAGCAGCTCCGGGACCACTTCGGGCACCGGGGAGCTGTTTTTT. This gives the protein CASSSGTTSGTGELFF. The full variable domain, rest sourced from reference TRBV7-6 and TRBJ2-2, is GAGVSQSPRYKVTKRGQDVALRCDPISGHVSLYWYRQALGQGPEFLTYFNYEAQQDKSGLPNDRFSAERPEGSISTLTIQRTEQRDSAMYRCASSSGTTSGTGELFFGEGSRLTVL.

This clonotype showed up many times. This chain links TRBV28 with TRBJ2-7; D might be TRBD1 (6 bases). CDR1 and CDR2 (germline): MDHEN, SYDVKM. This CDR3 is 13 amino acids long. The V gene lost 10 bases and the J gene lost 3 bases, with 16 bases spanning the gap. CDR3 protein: CATAGTTLYEQYF. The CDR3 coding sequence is TGTGCCACCGCCGGGACAACTCTCTACGAGCAGTACTTC. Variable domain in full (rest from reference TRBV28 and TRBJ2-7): DVKVTQSSRYLVKRTGEKVFLECVQDMDHENMFWYRQDPGLGLRLIYFSYDVKMKEKGDIPEGYSVSREKKERFSLILESASTNQTSMYLCATAGTTLYEQYFGPGTRLTVT.

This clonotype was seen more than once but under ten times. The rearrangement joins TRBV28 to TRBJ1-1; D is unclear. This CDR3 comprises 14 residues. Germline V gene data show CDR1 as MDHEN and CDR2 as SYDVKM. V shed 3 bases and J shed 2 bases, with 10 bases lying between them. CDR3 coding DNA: TGTGCCAGCAGTTTGTTGGAGATAAACACTGAAGCTTTCTTT. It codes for CASSLLEINTEAFF.

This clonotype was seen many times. Here the CDR3 reads CASGRIEAFF. CDR3 bases: TGTGCCTCGGGACGGATCGAAGCTTTCTTT. The chain links TRBV30 to TRBJ1-1; a possible D gene is TRBD1 (5 bases). Germline-derived CDR1 and CDR2 are GTSNPN and SVGIG (reference sequence). Trimming pared 7 bases from V and 8 bases from J, leaving 11 bases between. CDR3 length: 10 amino acids.

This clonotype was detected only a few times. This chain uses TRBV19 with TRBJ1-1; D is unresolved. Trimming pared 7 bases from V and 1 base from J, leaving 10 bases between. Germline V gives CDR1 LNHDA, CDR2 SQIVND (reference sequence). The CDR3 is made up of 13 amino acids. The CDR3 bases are TGTGCCAGTATTCTTAACGAGAACACTGAAGCTTTCTTT. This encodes CASILNENTEAFF.

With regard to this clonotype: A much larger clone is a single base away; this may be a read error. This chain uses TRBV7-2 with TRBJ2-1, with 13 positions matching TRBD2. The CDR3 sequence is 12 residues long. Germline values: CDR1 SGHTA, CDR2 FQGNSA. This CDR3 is CVSRGTSGAQFF. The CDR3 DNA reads TGTGTCAGCAGGGGGACTAGCGGGGCGCAGTTCTTC.

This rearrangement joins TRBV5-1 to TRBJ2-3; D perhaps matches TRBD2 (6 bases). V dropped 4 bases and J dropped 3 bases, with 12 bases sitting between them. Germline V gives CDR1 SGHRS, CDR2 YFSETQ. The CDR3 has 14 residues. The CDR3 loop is CASSLEGLTDTQYF. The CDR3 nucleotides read TGCGCCAGCAGCCTGGAGGGTTTGACAGATACGCAGTATTTT.

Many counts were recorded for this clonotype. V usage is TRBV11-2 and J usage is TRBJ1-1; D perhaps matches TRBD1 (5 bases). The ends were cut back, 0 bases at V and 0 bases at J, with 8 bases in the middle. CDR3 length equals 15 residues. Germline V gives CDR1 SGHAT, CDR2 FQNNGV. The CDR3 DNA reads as TGTGCCAGCAGCTTAGAGCGACAGCTGAACACTGAAGCTTTCTTT. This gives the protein CASSLERQLNTEAFF.

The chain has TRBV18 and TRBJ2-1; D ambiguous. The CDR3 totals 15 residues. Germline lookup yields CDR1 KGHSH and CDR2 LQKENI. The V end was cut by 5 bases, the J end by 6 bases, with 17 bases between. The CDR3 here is CASSSSLTSPNEQFF. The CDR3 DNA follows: TGTGCCAGCTCATCAAGCCTAACCAGCCCCAATGAGCAGTTCTTC.

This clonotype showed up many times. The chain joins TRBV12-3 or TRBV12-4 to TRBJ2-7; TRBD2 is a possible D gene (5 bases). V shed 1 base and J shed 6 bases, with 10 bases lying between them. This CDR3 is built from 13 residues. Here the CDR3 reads CASSLVEGSEQYF. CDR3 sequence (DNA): TGTGCCAGCAGTTTAGTTGAGGGATCCGAGCAGTACTTC.

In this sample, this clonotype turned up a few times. DNA of the CDR3: TGCAGTGCCAAAGGAGGGTATAAATACGAGCAGTACTTC. It is translated as CSAKGGYKYEQYF. This chain joins TRBV20-1 and TRBJ2-7; tentative D call: TRBD2 (6 bases). V was cut by 6 bases and J by 4 bases, with 16 bases left in between. There are 13 residues in the CDR3. The germline gives CDR1 DFQATT, CDR2 SNEGSKA (reference sequence).